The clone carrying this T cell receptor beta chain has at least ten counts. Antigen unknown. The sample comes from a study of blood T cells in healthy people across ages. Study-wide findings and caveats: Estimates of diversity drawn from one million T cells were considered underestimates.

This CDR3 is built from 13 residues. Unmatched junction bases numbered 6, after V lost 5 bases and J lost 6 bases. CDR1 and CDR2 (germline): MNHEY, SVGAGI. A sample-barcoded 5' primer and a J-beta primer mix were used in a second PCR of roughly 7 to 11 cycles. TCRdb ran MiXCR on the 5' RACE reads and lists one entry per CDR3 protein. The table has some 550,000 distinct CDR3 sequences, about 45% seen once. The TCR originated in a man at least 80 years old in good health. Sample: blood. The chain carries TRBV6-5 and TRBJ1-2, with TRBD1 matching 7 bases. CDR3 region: CASSKGALDGYTF. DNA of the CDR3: TGTGCCAGCAGTAAGGGGGCCTTGGATGGCTACACCTTC.